Below are 21 T cell receptor beta chains sequenced from a single sample in a study of T cells in Graves' hyperthyroidism and ophthalmopathy. Authors of the study amplified TCR beta CDR3 regions from RNA transcripts. First-round RT-PCR with HTBI primers amplified the TCR CDR3 region. TCRdb re-called the multiplex PCR reads through MiXCR, storing one row per CDR3 protein. This table has around 200,000 distinct CDR3 sequences, over 15% appearing once. Sequencing was performed on blood. Receptors were obtained from a woman between 50 and 59 years old with Graves' hyperthyroidism.

J is TRBJ1-6 and V is TRBV19; D is possibly TRBD1 (6 bases). V was clipped by 10 bases and J by 7 bases, with 17 bases between them. CDR1 is LNHDA and CDR2 is SQIVND in the germline V gene (reference sequence). The CDR3 extends over 14 amino acids. This CDR3 is CAKKWRGPNSPLHF. The DNA for the CDR3 is TGTGCCAAAAAATGGCGGGGGCCGAATTCACCCCTCCACTTT.

There are a few counts of this clonotype. The chain has TRBV6-1 and TRBJ2-5, with TRBD2 matching 9 bases. The germline V gene encodes CDR1 MNHNS and CDR2 SASEGT. Trimming removed 11 bases from V and 0 bases from J; junction bases left unmatched: 13. There are 16 residues in the CDR3. The CDR3, as DNA: TGTGCCGGGGGGGGGGGGCGGGGGGGCAACCAAGAGACCCAGTACTTC. Protein sequence: CAGGGGRGGNQETQYF.

There are many counts of this clonotype. This chain uses TRBV20-1 with TRBJ1-1; TRBD1 agrees at 8 bases. CDR1 DFQATT and CDR2 SNEGSKA come from the germline V gene (reference sequence). V was clipped by 4 bases and J by 3 bases; unmatched bases: 10. This CDR3 has 15 amino acids. The CDR3 nucleotides read TGCAGTGCTAAGCTACAGGGGGGGGGGCACACTGAAGCTTTCTTT. Residues: CSAKLQGGGHTEAFF.

This sequence joins TRBV6-4 and TRBJ1-1, with 8 bases that match TRBD1. Germline-derived CDR1 and CDR2 are MRHNA and SNTAGT. The CDR3 is made up of 14 amino acids. After removal of 6 bases from V and 8 bases from J, the junction contained 11 bases not matched to a gene. Written as DNA, the CDR3 is TGTGCCAGCAGACACCCTCAGGGGGCCTTAGAAGCTTTCTTT. Translating it yields CASRHPQGALEAFF.

The table lists this clonotype with many counts. The V gene is TRBV29-1, the J gene TRBJ1-1; D call uncertain. The germline CDR1 and CDR2 sequences are SQVTM and ANQGSEA. Trimming removed 2 bases from V and 10 bases from J, with 20 bases in between. The CDR3 contains 14 residues. The CDR3 DNA reads TGCAGCGTTGAACCGAGGCAGGCCCCGTCGGGAGCTTTCTTT. Amino acids: CSVEPRQAPSGAFF. The full variable domain, in which reference TRBV29-1 and TRBJ1-1 provide the parts outside the CDR3, is SAVISQKPSRDICQRGTSLTIQCQVDSQVTMMFWYRQQPGQSLTLIATANQGSEATYESGFVIDKFPISRPNLTFSTLTVSNMSPEDSSIYLCSVEPRQAPSGAFFGQGTRLTVV.

This clonotype was counted ten times or more. V and J are TRBV19 and TRBJ1-1; D perhaps matches TRBD1 (6 bases). The CDR3 runs 15 residues. CDR1 and CDR2 (germline): LNHDA, SQIVND (reference sequence). The V end was cut by 8 bases, the J end by 4 bases, with 20 bases between. The CDR3 DNA follows: TGTGCCAGTGAGGGGGGTACAGGGTTAGGCACTGAAGCTTTCTTT. Translation gives CASEGGTGLGTEAFF.

The V gene is TRBV9, the J gene TRBJ1-2, with TRBD1 as a possible D gene (5 bases). The CDR3 has 14 amino acids. V was clipped by 4 bases and J by 6 bases, with 16 bases between them. Germline-derived CDR1 and CDR2 are SGDLS and YYNGEE. As DNA, the CDR3 is TGTGCCAGCAGCATAGGAGCGGTAGGGGATGGCTACACCTTC. Amino acid sequence: CASSIGAVGDGYTF.

This clonotype was seen at least ten times. This chain uses TRBV19 with TRBJ1-2; D not resolved. The CDR3 is 14 residues long. The V gene's germline CDR1 is LNHDA and CDR2 SQIVND (reference sequence). The V end was cut by 0 bases, the J end by 4 bases, with 9 bases between. The CDR3 sequence: CASSIERAIYGYTF. In DNA, the CDR3 is TGTGCCAGTAGTATAGAGAGGGCAATCTATGGCTACACCTTC.

This clonotype appeared many times. The V gene is TRBV5-1, the J gene TRBJ1-6; D is undetermined. The CDR3 is 16 amino acids. The germline gives CDR1 SGHRS, CDR2 YFSETQ. V was cut by 0 bases and J by 0 bases, with 7 bases left in between. This CDR3 reads CASSLDSSSYNSPLHF. The CDR3 DNA reads TGCGCCAGCAGCTTGGACAGCAGCTCCTATAATTCACCCCTCCACTTT.

The table lists this clonotype with many counts. The rearrangement joins TRBV7-6 to TRBJ2-2; D possibly corresponds to TRBD1 (6 bases). Trimming took off 10 bases at V and 3 bases at J, with 6 bases between the two ends. The germline V gene encodes CDR1 SGHVS and CDR2 FNYEAQ. CDR3 length equals 11 residues. The DNA of the CDR3 is TGTGCCACAGGGGACACCGGGGAGCTGTTTTTT. It specifies CATGDTGELFF.

This chain joins TRBV19 and TRBJ2-2; D perhaps matches TRBD2 (5 bases). This CDR3 has 16 amino acids. The V end lost 7 bases, the J end lost 3 bases, and 18 bases lay between the germline ends. The germline V gene has CDR1 LNHDA and CDR2 SQIVND (reference sequence). CDR3: CASNAGGQSYTGELFF. DNA for the CDR3: TGTGCCAGTAATGCGGGTGGGCAGTCGTACACCGGGGAGCTGTTTTTT.

This clonotype was picked up one time. This chain links TRBV7-9 with TRBJ1-4, with 8 bases matching TRBD1. The CDR3 length is 14 residues. V gave up 5 bases and J gave up 11 bases; unmatched junction bases: 10. Germline CDR1 is SEHNR and CDR2 is FQNEAQ (reference sequence). CDR3 DNA sequence: TGTGCCAGCAGCATGGACAGGGATTCGCGGAAACTGTTTTTT. Residues: CASSMDRDSRKLFF.

This clonotype was recorded many times. J is TRBJ1-5 and V is TRBV18; a weak D match, TRBD1 (6 bases). V shed 3 bases and J shed 4 bases, with 7 bases lying between them. CDR1 is KGHSH and CDR2 is LQKENI in the germline V gene. The CDR3 is 13 residues long. CDR3 bases: TGTGCCAGCTCACCCGGACAGAATCAGCCCCAGCATTTT. It yields the protein CASSPGQNQPQHF. The full variable domain, with the rest looked up from reference TRBV18 and TRBJ1-5, is NAGVMQNPRHLVRRRGQEARLRCSPMKGHSHVYWYRQLPEEGLKFMVYLQKENIIDESGMPKERFSAEFPKEGPSILRIQQVVRGDSAAYFCASSPGQNQPQHFGDGTRLSIL.

At least ten counts were recorded for this clonotype. The rearrangement uses TRBV9 and TRBJ1-3, with D maybe TRBD1 (5 bases). The CDR3 sequence is 16 residues long. The V and J ends lost 0 bases and 0 bases respectively, with 10 bases between them. In germline, CDR1 is SGDLS, CDR2 YYNGEE. CDR3 residues: CASSVADRTSGNTIYF. In DNA form, the CDR3 reads TGTGCCAGCAGCGTAGCTGACAGAACCTCTGGAAACACCATATATTTT.

This clonotype was observed many times. The chain joins TRBV7-8 to TRBJ1-1; no definite D call. Trimming cost V 3 bases and J 1 base, with 3 bases left between them. Germline V gene sequence: CDR1 SGHVS, CDR2 FQNEAQ. This CDR3 contains 12 residues. The CDR3 DNA is TGTGCCAGCAGCTTTCAGAACACTGAAGCTTTCTTT. Translating gives CASSFQNTEAFF.

V gene TRBV28 combines with J gene TRBJ2-1; 10 nucleotides line up with TRBD2. The CDR3 contains 14 residues. V trimming: 2 bases; J trimming: 9 bases; junction bases outside the gene matches: 4. CDR1 and CDR2 from the germline V gene are MDHEN and SYDVKM. In DNA, the CDR3 is TGTGCCAGCAGTTTACTAGCGGGAGCTCGTGAGCAGTTCTTC. It specifies CASSLLAGAREQFF.

V and J are TRBV18 and TRBJ2-1; possible D gene TRBD1, 5 bases. The CDR3 length is 14 residues. Between the trimmed V and J ends, which lost 6 bases and 8 bases, there was a span of 17 bases. Germline V CDR1 and CDR2: KGHSH, LQKENI. The CDR3 nucleotides are TGTGCCAGCTCCGAGACCCTAGGGGCCCATGAGCAGTTCTTC. This gives the protein CASSETLGAHEQFF.

On this clonotype: A read error may be the cause here, since a much bigger clone is one base away. The chain links TRBV28 to TRBJ2-3, with D tentatively TRBD1 or TRBD2 (5 bases each). The CDR3 spans 19 residues. Germline CDR1 MDHEN, CDR2 SYDVKM. In nucleotides, the CDR3 is TGTGCCAGCAGTTTTCCAAAAACGGGGCTAGACTCAAGCACAGGTACGCAGTATTTT. It specifies CASSFPKTGLDSSTGTQYF.

This chain connects TRBV5-1 to TRBJ2-7; D is unresolved. V dropped 3 bases and J dropped 1 base, with 11 bases sitting between them. Germline CDR1 SGHRS, CDR2 YFSETQ. This CDR3 has 14 amino acids. CDR3 protein: CASSSIDKSYEQYF. For the CDR3, the DNA is TGCGCCAGCAGCTCCATCGACAAGTCCTACGAGCAGTACTTC.

This clonotype was counted many times. This rearrangement joins TRBV4-3 to TRBJ1-1; TRBD1 is a possible D gene (5 bases). V shed 0 bases and J shed 1 base, with 12 bases lying between them. CDR1 is LGHNA, CDR2 YSLEER, per germline. The CDR3 runs 16 residues. The CDR3 protein is CASSQEVVGTNTEAFF. For the CDR3, the DNA is TGCGCCAGCAGCCAAGAGGTTGTCGGGACGAACACTGAAGCTTTCTTT.

This clonotype was counted ten times or more. The chain joins TRBV15 to TRBJ1-5; 7 bases are shared with TRBD1. V dropped 3 bases and J dropped 4; count of bases not matched to a gene: 9. The CDR3 runs 16 residues. CDR1 LNHNV and CDR2 YYDKDF come from the germline V gene (reference sequence). CDR3 bases: TGTGCCACCAGCAGCGACGCCGGGACAGCTAATCAGCCCCAGCATTTT. Amino acids: CATSSDAGTANQPQHF.